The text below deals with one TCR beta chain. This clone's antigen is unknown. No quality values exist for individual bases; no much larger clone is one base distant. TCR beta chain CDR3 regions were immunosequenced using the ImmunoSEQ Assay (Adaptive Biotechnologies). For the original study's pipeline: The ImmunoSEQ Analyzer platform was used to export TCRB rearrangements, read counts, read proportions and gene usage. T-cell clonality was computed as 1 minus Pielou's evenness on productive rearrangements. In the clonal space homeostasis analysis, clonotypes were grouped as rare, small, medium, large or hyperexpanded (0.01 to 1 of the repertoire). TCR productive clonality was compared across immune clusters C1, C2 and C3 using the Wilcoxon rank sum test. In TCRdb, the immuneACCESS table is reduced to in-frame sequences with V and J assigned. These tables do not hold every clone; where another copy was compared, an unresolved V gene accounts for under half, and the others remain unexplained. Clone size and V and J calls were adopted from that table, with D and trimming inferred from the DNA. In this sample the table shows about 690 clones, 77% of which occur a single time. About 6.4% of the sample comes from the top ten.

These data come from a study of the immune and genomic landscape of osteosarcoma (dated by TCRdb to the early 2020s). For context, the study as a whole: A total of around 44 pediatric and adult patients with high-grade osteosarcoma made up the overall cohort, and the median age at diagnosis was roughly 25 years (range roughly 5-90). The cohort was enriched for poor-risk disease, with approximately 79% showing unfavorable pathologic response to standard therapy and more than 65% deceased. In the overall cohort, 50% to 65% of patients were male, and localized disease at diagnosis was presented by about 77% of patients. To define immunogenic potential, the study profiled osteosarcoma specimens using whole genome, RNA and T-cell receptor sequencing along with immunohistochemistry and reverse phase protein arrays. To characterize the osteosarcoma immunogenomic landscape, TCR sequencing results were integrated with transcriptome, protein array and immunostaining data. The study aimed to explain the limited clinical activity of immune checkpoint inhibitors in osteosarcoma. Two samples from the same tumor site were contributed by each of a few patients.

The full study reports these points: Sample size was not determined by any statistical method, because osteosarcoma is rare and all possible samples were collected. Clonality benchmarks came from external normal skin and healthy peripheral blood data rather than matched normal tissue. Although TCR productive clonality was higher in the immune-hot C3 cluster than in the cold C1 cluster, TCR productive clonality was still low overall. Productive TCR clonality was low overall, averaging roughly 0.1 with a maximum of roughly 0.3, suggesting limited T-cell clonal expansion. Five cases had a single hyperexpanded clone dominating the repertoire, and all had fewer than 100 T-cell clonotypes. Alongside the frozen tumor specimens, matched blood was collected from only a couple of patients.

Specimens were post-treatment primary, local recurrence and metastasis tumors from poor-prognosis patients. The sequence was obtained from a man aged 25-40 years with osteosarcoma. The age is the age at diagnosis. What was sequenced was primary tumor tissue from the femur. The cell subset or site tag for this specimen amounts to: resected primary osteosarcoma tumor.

The sequenced DNA: TGTGCCACACAAGCCTATCAGGGGAACCAGCCCCAGCATTTT. Translated, this is CATQAYQGNQPQHF. The chain was built from TRBV2 and TRBJ1-5, and perhaps TRBD1 as D gene, on 6 matching bases. The germline V gene provides CDR1 SNHLY and CDR2 FYNNEI. The V and J ends are trimmed by 10 bases and 7 bases, leaving 20 bases between them. CDR3 length: 14 amino acids, cysteine to phenylalanine. Only the CDR3 portion is preserved as DNA: 42 bases, with reading frame beginning at the first base.